These 8 T cell receptor beta chains were all obtained from the same sample, sequenced in a study of CD8 T cell repertoires and HIV-1 epitope variants. The antigens these receptors bind are not known. TCRdb keeps only in-frame clones here, not all; method: immunoSEQ multiplex PCR. The data show approximately 5,700 clones, with around 67% seen just once and 40% to 55% held by the top ten. Sequenced material: cultured CD8+ T cells derived from PBMCs. These receptors were obtained from a male donor with HIV.

The gene calls are TRBV5-6 and TRBJ2-1, with TRBD2 matching over 7 bases. The CDR3 covers 16 residues. Germline CDR1 SGHDT, CDR2 YYEEEE. V trimming: 0 bases; J trimming: 2 bases; junction bases outside the gene matches: 5. CDR3 in DNA: TGTGCCAGCAGCTTGGCCGGGGAGGGCCCCTACAATGAGCAGTTCTTC. Translating gives CASSLAGEGPYNEQFF.

V and J are TRBV6-5 and TRBJ2-7, with TRBD2 as a possible D gene (6 bases). The CDR3 length is 13 residues. Trimming left V 10 bases short and J 4 bases short, with 17 bases between. Germline V gene lookup returns CDR1 MNHEY and CDR2 SVGAGI. The CDR3 nucleotides are TGTGCCACCCTAGGGGACTCTACTTACGAGCAGTACTTC. This encodes CATLGDSTYEQYF.

The chain is built from TRBV7-2 and TRBJ2-1; 7 bases match TRBD1. Trimming cost V 1 base and J 2 bases; bases outside gene matches: 2. This CDR3 is 15 amino acids long. Per germline, CDR1 SGHTA and CDR2 FQGNSA. The CDR3: CASSLVGGAYNEQFF. Here the CDR3 DNA reads TGTGCCAGCAGCTTAGTAGGGGGCGCCTACAATGAGCAGTTCTTC.

The chain recombines TRBV7-9 with TRBJ2-2, with D tentatively TRBD1 (5 bases). Germline loops: CDR1 SEHNR, CDR2 FQNEAQ (reference sequence). The CDR3 loop spans 16 amino acids. V shed 5 bases and J shed 3 bases, with 16 bases lying between them. The DNA of the CDR3 is TGTGCCAGCAGCCACATTAAGGGGCGCGACACCGGGGAGCTGTTTTTT. Protein sequence: CASSHIKGRDTGELFF.

The chain uses TRBV5-1 and TRBJ2-7; TRBD1 might be the D (6 bases). CDR1 and CDR2 (germline): SGHRS, YFSETQ. Trimming removed 4 bases at V and 2 bases at J, with 16 bases between. This CDR3 has 15 amino acids. The CDR3 coding sequence is TGCGCCAGCAGCCTCAGGGGAGAGGTGACCTACGAGCAGTACTTC. Encoded protein: CASSLRGEVTYEQYF.

V usage is TRBV29-1 and J usage is TRBJ2-3; no firm D call. The CDR3 is made up of 19 amino acids. Deletions cut 4 bases from V and 0 bases from J, with 26 bases between. Germline values: CDR1 SQVTM, CDR2 ANQGSEA. This CDR3 reads CSVVLFAPPSLSSTDTQYF. The CDR3 coding sequence is TGCAGCGTTGTTCTGTTCGCCCCCCCCTCCCTTTCTAGCACAGATACGCAGTATTTT.

The J gene is TRBJ2-1, the V gene TRBV2, with D maybe TRBD2 (5 bases). Germline CDR1 and CDR2: SNHLY and FYNNEI. V was cut by 5 bases and J by 0 bases, with 11 bases left in between. The CDR3 consists of 15 residues. In nucleotides, the CDR3 is TGTGCCAGCAGTCATAGCGTCAGCTCCTACAATGAGCAGTTCTTC. It specifies CASSHSVSSYNEQFF.

This clone has a handful of counts. J is TRBJ2-1 and V is TRBV14; D is undetermined. The CDR3 consists of 16 residues. CDR1 and CDR2 from the germline V gene are SGHDN and FVKESK. Trimming pared 1 base from V and 0 bases from J, leaving 10 bases between. CDR3 DNA sequence: TGTGCCAGCAGCCAAGTTACTTCTAGCTCCTACAATGAGCAGTTCTTC. Its protein is CASSQVTSSSYNEQFF.